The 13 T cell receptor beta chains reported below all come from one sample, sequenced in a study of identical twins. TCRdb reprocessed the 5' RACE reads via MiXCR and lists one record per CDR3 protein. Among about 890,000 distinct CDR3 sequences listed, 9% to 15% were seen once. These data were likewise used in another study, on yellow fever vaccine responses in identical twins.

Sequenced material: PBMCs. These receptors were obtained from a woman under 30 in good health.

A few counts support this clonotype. The CDR3 sequence is CASSLSWGNEQFF. CDR3 sequence (DNA): TGTGCCAGCAGCTTATCTTGGGGCAATGAGCAGTTCTTC. The rearrangement joins TRBV7-2 to TRBJ2-1, with unresolved D. Germline loops: CDR1 SGHTA, CDR2 FQGNSA. This CDR3 spans 13 amino acids. Trimming took off 2 bases at V and 6 bases at J, with 8 bases between the two ends. Full variable domain (missing parts from reference TRBV7-2 and TRBJ2-1): GAGVSQSPSNKVTEKGKDVELRCDPISGHTALYWYRQSLGQGLEFLIYFQGNSAPDKSGLPSDRFSAERTGGSVSTLTIQRTQQEDSAVYLCASSLSWGNEQFFGPGTRLTVL.

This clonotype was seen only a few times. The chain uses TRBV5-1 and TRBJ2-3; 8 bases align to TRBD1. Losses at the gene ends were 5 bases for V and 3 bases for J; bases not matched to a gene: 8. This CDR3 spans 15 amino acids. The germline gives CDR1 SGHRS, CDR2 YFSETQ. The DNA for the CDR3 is TGCGCCAGCAGTGACAGGGGTTATGGGACAGATACGCAGTATTTT. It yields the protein CASSDRGYGTDTQYF. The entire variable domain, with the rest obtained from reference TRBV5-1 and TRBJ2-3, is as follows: KAGVTQTPRYLIKTRGQQVTLSCSPISGHRSVSWYQQTPGQGLQFLFEYFSETQRNKGNFPGRFSGRQFSNSRSEMNVSTLELGDSALYLCASSDRGYGTDTQYFGPGTRLTVL.

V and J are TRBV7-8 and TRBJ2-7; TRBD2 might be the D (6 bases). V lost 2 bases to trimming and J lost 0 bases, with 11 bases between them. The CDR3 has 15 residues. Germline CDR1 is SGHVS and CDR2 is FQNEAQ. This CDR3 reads CASSLIGGNSYEQYV. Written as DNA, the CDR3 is TGTGCCAGCAGCTTAATTGGAGGGAACTCCTACGAGCAGTACGTC.

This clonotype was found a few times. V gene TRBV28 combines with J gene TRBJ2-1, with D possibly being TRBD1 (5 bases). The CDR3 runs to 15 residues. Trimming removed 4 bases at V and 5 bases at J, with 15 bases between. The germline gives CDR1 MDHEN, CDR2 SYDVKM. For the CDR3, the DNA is TGTGCCAGCAGTTCCCCGGACACCCTTAACAATGAGCAGTTCTTC. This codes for CASSSPDTLNNEQFF.

This chain's CDR3 is CSLERENTGELFF. DNA of the CDR3: TGCAGCCTGGAGCGGGAGAACACCGGGGAGCTGTTTTTT. J is TRBJ2-2 and V is TRBV20-1; the match to TRBD2 covers 7 bases. This CDR3 is built from 13 residues. Germline V gene sequence: CDR1 DFQATT, CDR2 SNEGSKA (reference sequence).

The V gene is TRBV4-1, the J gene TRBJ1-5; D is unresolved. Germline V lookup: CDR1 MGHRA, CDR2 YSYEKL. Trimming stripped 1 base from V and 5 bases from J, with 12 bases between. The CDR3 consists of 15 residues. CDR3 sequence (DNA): TGCGCCAGCAGCCAAGTTTGGAGCACCTATCAGCCCCAGCATTTT. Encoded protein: CASSQVWSTYQPQHF.

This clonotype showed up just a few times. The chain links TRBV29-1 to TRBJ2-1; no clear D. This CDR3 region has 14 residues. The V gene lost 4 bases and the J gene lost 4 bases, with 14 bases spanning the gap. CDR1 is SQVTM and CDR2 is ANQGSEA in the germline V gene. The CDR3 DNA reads TGCAGCGTTGTGGACGGCCGAATTTACAATGAGCAGTTCTTC. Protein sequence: CSVVDGRIYNEQFF.

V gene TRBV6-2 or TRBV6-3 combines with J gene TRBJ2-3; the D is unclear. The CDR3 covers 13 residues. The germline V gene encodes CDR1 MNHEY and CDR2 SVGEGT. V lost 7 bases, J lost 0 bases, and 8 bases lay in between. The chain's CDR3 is CASKRPSTDTQYF. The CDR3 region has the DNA TGTGCCAGCAAGAGACCTAGCACAGATACGCAGTATTTT.

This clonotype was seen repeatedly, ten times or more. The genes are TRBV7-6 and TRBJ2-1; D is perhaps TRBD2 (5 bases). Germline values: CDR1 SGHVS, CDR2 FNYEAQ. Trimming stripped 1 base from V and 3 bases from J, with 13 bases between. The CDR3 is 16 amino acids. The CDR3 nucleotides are TGTGCCAGCAGCTTAGTCGCTAGCCTATACTACAATGAGCAGTTCTTC. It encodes CASSLVASLYYNEQFF.

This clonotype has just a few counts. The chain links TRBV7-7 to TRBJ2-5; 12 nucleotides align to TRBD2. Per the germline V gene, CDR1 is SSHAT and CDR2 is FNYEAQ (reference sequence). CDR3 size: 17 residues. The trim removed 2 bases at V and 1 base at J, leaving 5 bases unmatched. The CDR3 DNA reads TGTGCCAGCAGCTTAAGGACTAGCGGGGTCGCCCAAGAGACCCAGTACTTC. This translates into CASSLRTSGVAQETQYF.

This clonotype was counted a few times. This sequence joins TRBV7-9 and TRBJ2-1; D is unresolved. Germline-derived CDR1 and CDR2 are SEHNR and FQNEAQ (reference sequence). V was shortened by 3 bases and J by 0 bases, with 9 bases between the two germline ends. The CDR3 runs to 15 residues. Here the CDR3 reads CASSFSRLSYNEQFF. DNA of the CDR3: TGTGCCAGCAGCTTCTCCCGTCTCTCCTACAATGAGCAGTTCTTC.

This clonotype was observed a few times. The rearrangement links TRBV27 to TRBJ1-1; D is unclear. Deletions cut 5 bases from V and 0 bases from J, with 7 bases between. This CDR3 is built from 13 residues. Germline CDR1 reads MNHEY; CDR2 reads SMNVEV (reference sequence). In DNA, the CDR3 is TGTGCCAGCAGTGGACCGATGAACACTGAAGCTTTCTTT. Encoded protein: CASSGPMNTEAFF.

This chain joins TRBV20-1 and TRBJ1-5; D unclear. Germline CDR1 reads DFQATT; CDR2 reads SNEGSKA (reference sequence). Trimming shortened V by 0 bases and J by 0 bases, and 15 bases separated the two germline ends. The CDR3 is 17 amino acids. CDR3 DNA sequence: TGCAGTGCTAGAGATTATATCGGCAGGAATAGCAATCAGCCCCAGCATTTT. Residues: CSARDYIGRNSNQPQHF.